This T cell receptor beta chain originates from a study of T cells in women clearing cervical HPV infection. Study-level background: Cases: HPV16-related CIN3 or worse on histology, a couple of invasive cancers. Only a few women had HLA typing results available. Controls were women whose single incident HPV16 infection cleared within 12 months without precancer or cancer. Study-wide findings and caveats: TRBV6-7 abundance was lower in cases than controls (approximately 0.1% versus 0.17%).

Note on this clone: The antigen is unknown. The missing CDR3 end, 3 residues past where the read stops, is filled in from the germline J gene.

Assay used: immunoSEQ multiplex PCR; TCRdb lists only in-frame clones, some missing. The sample table includes around 24,000 clones. The length of the CDR3 is 14 residues. Germline V gives CDR1 LNHDA, CDR2 SQIVND (reference sequence). The source of this sequence is a woman between 18 and 70 years old with a cervical HPV16 infection that either progressed to CIN3+ or cleared (not recorded which). What was sequenced was blood buffy coat. The chain uses TRBV19 and TRBJ2-5; 9 bases are shared with TRBD2. The CDR3 spells CASRTAGGRDTQYF. The CDR3 DNA, read in part, is TGTGCCAGTAGGACCGCGGGGGGGCGGGATACC. The full variable domain, in which reference TRBV19 and TRBJ2-5 provide the parts outside the CDR3, is DGGITQSPKYLFRKEGQNVTLSCEQNLNHDAMYWYRQDPGQGLRLIYYSQIVNDFQKGDIAEGYSVSREKKESFPLTVTSAQKNPTAFYLCASRTAGGRDTQYFGPGTRLLVL.